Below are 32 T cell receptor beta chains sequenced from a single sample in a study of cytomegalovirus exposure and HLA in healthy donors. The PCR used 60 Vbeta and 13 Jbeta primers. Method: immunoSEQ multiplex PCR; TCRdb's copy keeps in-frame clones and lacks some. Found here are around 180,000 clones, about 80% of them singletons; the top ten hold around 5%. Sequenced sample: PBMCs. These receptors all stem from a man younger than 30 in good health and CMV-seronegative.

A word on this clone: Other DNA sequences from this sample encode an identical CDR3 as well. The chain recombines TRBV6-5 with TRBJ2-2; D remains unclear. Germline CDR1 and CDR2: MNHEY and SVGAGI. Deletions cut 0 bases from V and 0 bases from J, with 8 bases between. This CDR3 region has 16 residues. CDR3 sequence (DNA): TGTGCCAGCAGTTACTCGTCTGGAGCGAACACCGGGGAGCTGTTTTTT. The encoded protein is CASSYSSGANTGELFF.

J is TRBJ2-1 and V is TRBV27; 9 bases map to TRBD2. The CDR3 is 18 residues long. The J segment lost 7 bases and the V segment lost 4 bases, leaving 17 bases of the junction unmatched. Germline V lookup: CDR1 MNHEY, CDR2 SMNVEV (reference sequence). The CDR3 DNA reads TGTGCCAGCAGTTCGATCAAGCCGCTAGCGGGGCCGGGGAATGAGCAGTTCTTC. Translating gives CASSSIKPLAGPGNEQFF.

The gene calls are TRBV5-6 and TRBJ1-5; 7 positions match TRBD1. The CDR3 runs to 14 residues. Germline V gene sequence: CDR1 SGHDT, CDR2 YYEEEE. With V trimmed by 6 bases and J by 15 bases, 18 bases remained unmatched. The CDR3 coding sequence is TGTGCCAGCAACCCGGGACAGTGGGAATCTTCACGGCATTTT. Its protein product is CASNPGQWESSRHF.

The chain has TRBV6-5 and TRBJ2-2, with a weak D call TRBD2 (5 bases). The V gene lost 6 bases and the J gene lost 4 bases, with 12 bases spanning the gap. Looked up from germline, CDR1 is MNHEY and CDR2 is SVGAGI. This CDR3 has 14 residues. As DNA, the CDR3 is TGTGCCAGCAGAGGGAGTGGAGGCACCGGGGAGCTGTTTTTT. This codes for CASRGSGGTGELFF.

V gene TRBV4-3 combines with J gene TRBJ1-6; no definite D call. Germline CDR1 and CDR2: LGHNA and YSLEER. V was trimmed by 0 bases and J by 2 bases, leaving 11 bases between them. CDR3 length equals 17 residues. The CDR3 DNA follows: TGCGCCAGCAGCCAAGATTCGTCAGGTCCCTATAATTCACCCCTCCACTTT. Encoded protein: CASSQDSSGPYNSPLHF.

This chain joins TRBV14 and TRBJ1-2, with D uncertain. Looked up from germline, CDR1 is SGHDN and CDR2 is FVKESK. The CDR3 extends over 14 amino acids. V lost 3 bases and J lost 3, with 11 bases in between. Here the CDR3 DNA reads TGTGCCAGCAGCCAGACCGACGGGTACTATGGCTACACCTTC. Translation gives CASSQTDGYYGYTF.

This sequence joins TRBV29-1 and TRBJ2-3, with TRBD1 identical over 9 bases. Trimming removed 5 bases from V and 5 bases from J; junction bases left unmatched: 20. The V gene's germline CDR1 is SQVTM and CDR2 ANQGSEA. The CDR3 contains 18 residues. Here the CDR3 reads CSVLGQGSSKGAGDTQYF. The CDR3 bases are TGCAGCGTTCTCGGACAGGGGTCGAGCAAGGGTGCCGGAGATACGCAGTATTTT.

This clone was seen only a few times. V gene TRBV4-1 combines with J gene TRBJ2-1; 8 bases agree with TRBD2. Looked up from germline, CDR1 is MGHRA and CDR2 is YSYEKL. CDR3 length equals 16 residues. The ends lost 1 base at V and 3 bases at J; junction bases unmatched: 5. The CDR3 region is CASSQGPGTSYNEQFF. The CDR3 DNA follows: TGCGCCAGCAGCCAAGGTCCCGGGACTAGCTACAATGAGCAGTTCTTC.

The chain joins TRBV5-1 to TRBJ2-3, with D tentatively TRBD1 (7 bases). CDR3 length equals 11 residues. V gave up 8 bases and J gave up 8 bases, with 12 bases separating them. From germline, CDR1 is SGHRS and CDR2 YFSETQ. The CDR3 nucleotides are TGCGCCAGTCAGGGGGGCGGTACGCAGTATTTT. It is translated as CASQGGGTQYF.

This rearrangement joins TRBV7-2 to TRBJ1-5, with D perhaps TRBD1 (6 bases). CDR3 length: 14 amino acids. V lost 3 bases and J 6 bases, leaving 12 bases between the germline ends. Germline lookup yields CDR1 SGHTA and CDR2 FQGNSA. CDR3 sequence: CASSFLQGPQPQHF. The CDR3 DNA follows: TGTGCCAGCAGCTTCCTACAGGGTCCTCAGCCCCAGCATTTT. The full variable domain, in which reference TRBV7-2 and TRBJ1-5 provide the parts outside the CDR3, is GAGVSQSPSNKVTEKGKDVELRCDPISGHTALYWYRQSLGQGLEFLIYFQGNSAPDKSGLPSDRFSAERTGGSVSTLTIQRTQQEDSAVYLCASSFLQGPQPQHFGDGTRLSIL.

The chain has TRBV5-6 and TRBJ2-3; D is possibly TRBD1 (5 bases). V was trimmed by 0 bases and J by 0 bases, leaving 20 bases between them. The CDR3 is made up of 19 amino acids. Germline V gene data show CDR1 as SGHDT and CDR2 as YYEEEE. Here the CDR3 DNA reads TGTGCCAGCAGCTTGGACGAAAACAGGACACCCTATAGCACAGATACGCAGTATTTT. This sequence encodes CASSLDENRTPYSTDTQYF.

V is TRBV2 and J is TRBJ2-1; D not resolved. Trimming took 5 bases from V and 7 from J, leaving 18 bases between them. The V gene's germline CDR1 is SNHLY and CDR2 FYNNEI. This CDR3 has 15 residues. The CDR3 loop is CASSYSQAIFNEQFF. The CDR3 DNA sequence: TGTGCCAGCAGTTACAGCCAGGCCATTTTTAATGAGCAGTTCTTC. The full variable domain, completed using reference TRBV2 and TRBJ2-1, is EPEVTQTPSHQVTQMGQEVILRCVPISNHLYFYWYRQILGQKVEFLVSFYNNEISEKSEIFDDQFSVERPDGSNFTLKIRSTKLEDSAMYFCASSYSQAIFNEQFFGPGTRLTVL.

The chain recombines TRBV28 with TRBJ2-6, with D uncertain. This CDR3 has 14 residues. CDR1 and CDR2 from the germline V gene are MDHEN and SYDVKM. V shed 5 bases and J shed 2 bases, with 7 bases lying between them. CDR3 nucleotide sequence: TGTGCCAGCAGTCGCTATACTGGGGCCAACGTCCTGACTTTC. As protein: CASSRYTGANVLTF. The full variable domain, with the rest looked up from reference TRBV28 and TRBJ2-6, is DVKVTQSSRYLVKRTGEKVFLECVQDMDHENMFWYRQDPGLGLRLIYFSYDVKMKEKGDIPEGYSVSREKKERFSLILESASTNQTSMYLCASSRYTGANVLTFGAGSRLTVL.

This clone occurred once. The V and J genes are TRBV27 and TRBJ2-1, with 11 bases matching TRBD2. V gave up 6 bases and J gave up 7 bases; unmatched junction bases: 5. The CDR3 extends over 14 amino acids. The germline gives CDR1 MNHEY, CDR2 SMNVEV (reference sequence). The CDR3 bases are TGTGCCAGCAGGACTAGCGGGAATCGGAATGAGCAGTTCTTC. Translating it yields CASRTSGNRNEQFF.

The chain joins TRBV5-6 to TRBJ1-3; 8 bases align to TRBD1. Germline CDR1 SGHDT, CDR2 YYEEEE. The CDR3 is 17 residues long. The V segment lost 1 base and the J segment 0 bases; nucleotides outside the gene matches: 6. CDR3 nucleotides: TGTGCCAGCAGCTTGTCGGGACAGGTACTCTCTGGAAACACCATATATTTT. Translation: CASSLSGQVLSGNTIYF.

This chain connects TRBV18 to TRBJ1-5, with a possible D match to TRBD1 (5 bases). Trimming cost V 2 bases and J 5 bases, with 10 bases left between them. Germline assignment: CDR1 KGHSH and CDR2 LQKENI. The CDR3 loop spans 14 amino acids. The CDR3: CASSPGGEYQPQHF. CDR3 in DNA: TGTGCCAGCTCACCAGGGGGGGAATATCAGCCCCAGCATTTT.

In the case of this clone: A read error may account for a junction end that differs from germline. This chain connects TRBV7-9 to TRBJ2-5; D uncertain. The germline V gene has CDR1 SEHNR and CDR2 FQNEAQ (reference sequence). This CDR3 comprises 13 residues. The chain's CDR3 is CAGSLASQETQYF. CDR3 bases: TGTGCCGGCAGCTTAGCCAGCCAAGAGACCCAGTACTTC.

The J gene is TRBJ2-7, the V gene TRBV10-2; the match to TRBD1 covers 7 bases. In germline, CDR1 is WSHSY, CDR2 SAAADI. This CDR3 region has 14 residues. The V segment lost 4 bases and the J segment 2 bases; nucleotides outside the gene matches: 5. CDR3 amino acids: CASSVWDSPYEQYF. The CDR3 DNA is TGCGCCAGCAGTGTATGGGACAGTCCCTACGAGCAGTACTTC.

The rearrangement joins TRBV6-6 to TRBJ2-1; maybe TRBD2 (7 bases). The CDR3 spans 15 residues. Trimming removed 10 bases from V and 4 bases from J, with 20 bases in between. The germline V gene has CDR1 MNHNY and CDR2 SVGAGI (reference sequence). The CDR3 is CATGLRGGGYNEQFF. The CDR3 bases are TGTGCCACAGGACTAAGAGGGGGGGGATACAATGAGCAGTTCTTC.

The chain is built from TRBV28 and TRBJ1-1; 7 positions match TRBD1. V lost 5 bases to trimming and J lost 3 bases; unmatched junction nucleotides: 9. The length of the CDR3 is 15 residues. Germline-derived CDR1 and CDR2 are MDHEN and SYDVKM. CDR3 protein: CASSVDRVGDTEAFF. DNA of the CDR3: TGTGCCAGCAGTGTCGACAGGGTCGGAGACACTGAAGCTTTCTTT.

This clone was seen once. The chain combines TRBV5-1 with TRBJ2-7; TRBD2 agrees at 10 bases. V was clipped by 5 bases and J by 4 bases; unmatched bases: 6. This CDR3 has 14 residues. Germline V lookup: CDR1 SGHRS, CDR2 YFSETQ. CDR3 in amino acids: CASRSGGAEYEQYF. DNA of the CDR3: TGCGCCAGCAGGAGCGGGGGGGCTGAGTACGAGCAGTACTTC.

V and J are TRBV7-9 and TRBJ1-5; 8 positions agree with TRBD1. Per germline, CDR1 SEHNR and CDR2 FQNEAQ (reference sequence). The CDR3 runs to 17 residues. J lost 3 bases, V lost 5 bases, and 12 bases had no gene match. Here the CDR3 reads CASSVPDRESNNQPQHF. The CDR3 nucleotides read TGTGCCAGCAGCGTCCCGGACAGGGAAAGTAACAATCAGCCCCAGCATTTT.

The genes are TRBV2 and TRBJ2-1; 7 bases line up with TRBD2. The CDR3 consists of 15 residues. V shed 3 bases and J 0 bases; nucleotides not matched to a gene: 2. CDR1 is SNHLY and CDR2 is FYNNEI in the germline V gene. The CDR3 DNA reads TGTGCCAGCAGTGACTTAGCGGGCTCCTACAATGAGCAGTTCTTC. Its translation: CASSDLAGSYNEQFF.

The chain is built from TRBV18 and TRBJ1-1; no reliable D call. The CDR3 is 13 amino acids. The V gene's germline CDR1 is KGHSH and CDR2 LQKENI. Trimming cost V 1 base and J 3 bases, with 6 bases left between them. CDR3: CASSPLSDTEAFF. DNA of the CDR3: TGTGCCAGCTCACCACTAAGCGACACTGAAGCTTTCTTT.

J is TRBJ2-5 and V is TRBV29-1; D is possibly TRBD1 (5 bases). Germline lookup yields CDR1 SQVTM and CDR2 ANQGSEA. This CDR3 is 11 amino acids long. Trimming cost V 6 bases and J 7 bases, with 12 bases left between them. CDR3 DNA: TGCAGCGTACCCCAAAGGGGGACCCAGTACTTC. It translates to CSVPQRGTQYF.

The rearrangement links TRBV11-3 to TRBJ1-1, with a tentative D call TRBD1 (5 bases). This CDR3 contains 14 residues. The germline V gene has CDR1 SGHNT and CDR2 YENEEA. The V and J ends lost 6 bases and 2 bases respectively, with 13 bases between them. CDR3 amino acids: CASRRDLYNTEAFF. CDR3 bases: TGTGCCAGCAGACGGGACTTATATAACACTGAAGCTTTCTTT.

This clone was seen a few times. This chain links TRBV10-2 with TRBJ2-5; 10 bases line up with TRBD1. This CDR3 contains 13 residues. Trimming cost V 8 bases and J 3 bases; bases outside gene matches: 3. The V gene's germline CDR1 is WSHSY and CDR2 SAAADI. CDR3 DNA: TGCGCCAGCGTAGGGACAGGGGAAGAGACCCAGTACTTC. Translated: CASVGTGEETQYF.

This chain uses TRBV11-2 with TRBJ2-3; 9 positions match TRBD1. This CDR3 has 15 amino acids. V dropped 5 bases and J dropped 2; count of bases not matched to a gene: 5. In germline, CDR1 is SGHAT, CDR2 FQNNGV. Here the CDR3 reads CASSPQGAFTDTQYF. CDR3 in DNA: TGTGCCAGCAGCCCACAGGGGGCTTTCACAGATACGCAGTATTTT.

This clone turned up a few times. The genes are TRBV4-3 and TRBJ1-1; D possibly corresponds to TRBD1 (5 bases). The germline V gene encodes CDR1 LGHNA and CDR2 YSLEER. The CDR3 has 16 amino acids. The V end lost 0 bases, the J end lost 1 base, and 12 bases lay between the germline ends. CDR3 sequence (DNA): TGCGCCAGCAGCCAAGAACTGGGACTGAGGAACACTGAAGCTTTCTTT. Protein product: CASSQELGLRNTEAFF.

The CDR3 nucleotides read TGTGCCAGCTCACTACAGACAACTAATGAAAAACTGTTTTTT. Translated: CASSLQTTNEKLFF. The rearrangement uses TRBV18 and TRBJ1-4; D is uncertain. This CDR3 is 14 amino acids long. CDR1 is KGHSH, CDR2 LQKENI, per germline. V was shortened by 4 bases and J by 0 bases, with 6 bases between the two germline ends.

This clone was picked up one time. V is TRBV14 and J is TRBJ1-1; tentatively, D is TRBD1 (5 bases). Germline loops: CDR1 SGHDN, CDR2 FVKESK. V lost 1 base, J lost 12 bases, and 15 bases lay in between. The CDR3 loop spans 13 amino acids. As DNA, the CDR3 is TGTGCCAGCAGCCAAGGAGGTTGGGACTTAACTTTCTTT. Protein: CASSQGGWDLTFF. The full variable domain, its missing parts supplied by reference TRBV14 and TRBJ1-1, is EAGVTQFPSHSVIEKGQTVTLRCDPISGHDNLYWYRRVMGKEIKFLLHFVKESKQDESGMPNNRFLAERTGGTYSTLKVQPAELEDSGVYFCASSQGGWDLTFFGQGTRLTVV.

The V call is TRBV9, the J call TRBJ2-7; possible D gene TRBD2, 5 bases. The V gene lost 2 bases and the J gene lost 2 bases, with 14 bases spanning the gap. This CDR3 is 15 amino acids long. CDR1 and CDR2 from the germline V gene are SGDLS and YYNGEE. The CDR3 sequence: CASSVAWTAPYEQYF. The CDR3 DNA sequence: TGTGCCAGCAGCGTCGCTTGGACTGCCCCCTACGAGCAGTACTTC.